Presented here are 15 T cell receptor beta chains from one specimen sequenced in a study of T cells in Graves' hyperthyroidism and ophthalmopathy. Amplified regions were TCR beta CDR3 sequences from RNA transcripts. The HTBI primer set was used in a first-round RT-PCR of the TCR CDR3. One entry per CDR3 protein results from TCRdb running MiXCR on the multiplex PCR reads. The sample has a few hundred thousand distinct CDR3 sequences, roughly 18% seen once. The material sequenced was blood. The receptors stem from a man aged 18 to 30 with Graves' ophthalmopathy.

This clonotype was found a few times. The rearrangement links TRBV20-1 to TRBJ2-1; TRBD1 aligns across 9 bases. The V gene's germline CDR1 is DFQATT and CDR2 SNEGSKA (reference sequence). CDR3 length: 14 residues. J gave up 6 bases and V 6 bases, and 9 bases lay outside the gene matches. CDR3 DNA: TGCAGTGCGGCCGGGACAGGGTTTGGCAATGAGCAGTTCTTC. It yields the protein CSAAGTGFGNEQFF.

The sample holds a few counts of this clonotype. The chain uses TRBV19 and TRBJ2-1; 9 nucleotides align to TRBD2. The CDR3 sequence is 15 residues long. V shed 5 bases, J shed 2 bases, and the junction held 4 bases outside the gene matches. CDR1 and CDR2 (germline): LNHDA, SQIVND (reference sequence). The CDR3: CASSVAGATYNEQFF. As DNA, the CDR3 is TGTGCCAGTAGTGTAGCGGGGGCCACCTACAATGAGCAGTTCTTC.

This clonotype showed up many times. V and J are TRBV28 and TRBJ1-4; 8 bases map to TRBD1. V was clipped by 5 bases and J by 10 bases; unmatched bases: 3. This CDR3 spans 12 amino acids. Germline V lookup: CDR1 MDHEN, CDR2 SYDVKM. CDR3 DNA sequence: TGTGCCAGCAGTCCCGACAGGGGAAAACTGTTTTTT. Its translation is CASSPDRGKLFF.

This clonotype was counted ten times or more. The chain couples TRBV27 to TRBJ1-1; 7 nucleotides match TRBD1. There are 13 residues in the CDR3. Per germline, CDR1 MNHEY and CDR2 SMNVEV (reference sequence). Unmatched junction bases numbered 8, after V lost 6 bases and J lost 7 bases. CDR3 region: CASRTHRGGEAFF. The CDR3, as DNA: TGTGCCAGCAGGACCCACAGGGGAGGTGAAGCTTTCTTT.

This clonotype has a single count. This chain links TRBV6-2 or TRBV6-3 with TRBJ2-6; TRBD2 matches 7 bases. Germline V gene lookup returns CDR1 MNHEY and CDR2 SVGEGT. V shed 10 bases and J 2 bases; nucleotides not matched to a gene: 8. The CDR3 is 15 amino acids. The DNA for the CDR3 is TGTGCCACCAGACCGGGGGGTGCTGGGGCCAACGTCCTGACTTTC. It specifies CATRPGGAGANVLTF.

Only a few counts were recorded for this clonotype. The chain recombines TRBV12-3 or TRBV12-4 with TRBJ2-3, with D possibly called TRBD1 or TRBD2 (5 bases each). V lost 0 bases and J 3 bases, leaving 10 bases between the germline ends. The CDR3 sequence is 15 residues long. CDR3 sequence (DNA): TGTGCCAGCAGTTTAGCGACGAGGGGAACAGATACGCAGTATTTT. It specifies CASSLATRGTDTQYF.

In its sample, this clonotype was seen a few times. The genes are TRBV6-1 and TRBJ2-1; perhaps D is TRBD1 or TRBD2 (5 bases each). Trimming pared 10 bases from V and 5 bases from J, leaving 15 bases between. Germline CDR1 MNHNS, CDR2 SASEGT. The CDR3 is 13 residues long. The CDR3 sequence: CAIGPRGDNEQFF. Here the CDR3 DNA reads TGTGCCATCGGCCCGAGGGGAGACAATGAGCAGTTCTTC.

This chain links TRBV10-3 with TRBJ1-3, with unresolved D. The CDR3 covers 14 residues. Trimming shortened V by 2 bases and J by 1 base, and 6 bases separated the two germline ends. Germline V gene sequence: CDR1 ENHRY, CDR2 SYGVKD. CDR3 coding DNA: TGTGCCATCAGTGAGGGCGGTTCTGGAAACACCATATATTTT. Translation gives CAISEGGSGNTIYF.

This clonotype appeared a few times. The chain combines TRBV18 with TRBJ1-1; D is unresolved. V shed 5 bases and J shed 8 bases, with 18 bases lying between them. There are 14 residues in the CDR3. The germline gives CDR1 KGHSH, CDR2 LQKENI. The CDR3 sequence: CASSSTIGTGEAFF. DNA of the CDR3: TGTGCCAGCTCATCGACCATTGGTACGGGGGAAGCTTTCTTT.

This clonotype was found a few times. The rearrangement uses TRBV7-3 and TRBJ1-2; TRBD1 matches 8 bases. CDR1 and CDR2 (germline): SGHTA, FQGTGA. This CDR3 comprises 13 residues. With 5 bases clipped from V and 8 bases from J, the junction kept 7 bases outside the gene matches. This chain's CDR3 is CASSRDRGGGYTF. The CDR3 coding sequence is TGTGCCAGCAGCCGAGACAGGGGAGGGGGCTACACCTTC.

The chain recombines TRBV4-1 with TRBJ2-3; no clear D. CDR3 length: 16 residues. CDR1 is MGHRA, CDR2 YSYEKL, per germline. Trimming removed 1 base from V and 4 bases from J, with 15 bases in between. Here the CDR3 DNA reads TGCGCCAGCAGCCAAGTTGGTGGTATCATCGCAGATACGCAGTATTTT. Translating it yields CASSQVGGIIADTQYF.

The CDR3 protein is CASSQGSDLGYTQYF. As DNA, the CDR3 is TGCGCCAGCAGCCAAGGCTCTGACCTCGGCTATACGCAGTATTTT. The V and J genes are TRBV4-1 and TRBJ2-3; no reliable D call. The CDR3 sequence is 15 residues long. Looked up from germline, CDR1 is MGHRA and CDR2 is YSYEKL. The V end was cut by 1 base, the J end by 7 bases, with 15 bases between.

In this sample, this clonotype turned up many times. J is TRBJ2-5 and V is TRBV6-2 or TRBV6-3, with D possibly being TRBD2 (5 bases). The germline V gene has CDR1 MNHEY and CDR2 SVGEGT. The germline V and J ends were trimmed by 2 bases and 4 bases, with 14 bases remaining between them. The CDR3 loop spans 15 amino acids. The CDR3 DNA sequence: TGTGCCAGCAGTTACGCCCTAGCACCCCGAGAGACCCAGTACTTC. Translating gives CASSYALAPRETQYF.

The CDR3: CASSLVDGGSSYEQYF. The DNA for the CDR3 is TGTGCCAGCAGCTTAGTGGACGGCGGGAGCTCCTACGAGCAGTACTTC. This sequence joins TRBV7-2 and TRBJ2-7; 7 nucleotides line up with TRBD2. CDR3 length: 16 amino acids. The germline gives CDR1 SGHTA, CDR2 FQGNSA. Trimming removed 1 base from V and 0 bases from J; junction bases left unmatched: 6.

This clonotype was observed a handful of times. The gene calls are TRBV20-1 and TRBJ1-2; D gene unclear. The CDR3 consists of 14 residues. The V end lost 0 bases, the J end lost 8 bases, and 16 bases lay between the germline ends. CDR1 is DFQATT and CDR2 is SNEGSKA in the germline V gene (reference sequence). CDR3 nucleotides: TGCAGTGCTAGAGATACTACGGCCCAGAAAGGCTACACCTTC. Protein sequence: CSARDTTAQKGYTF.